This T cell receptor (beta chain) was captured by sequencing in a study of neoadjuvant anti-PD-1 for oral cavity cancer (dated by TCRdb to the early 2020s). Background on the whole study: Patients mostly received three to four biweekly doses of nivolumab at 3 mg/kg before curative-intent surgical resection. There were roughly 11 patients in the parent correlative cohort, and the response rate was less than 40%. Patients with complete response, partial response or stable disease by RECIST 1.1 were defined as responders, whereas patients with progression were defined as non-responders. A fourth nivolumab dose was given around day 43 to patients without progression, and definitive surgical resection was performed in those patients on days 50-56. Study-level results and caveats: The TCR analyses had only three patients in each response group, and the authors called for validation in larger cohorts. Higher pretreatment blood TCRbeta clonality and lower post-treatment tumor TCRbeta clonality were correlated with higher pretreatment blood Treg/Th17 ratios. After neoadjuvant nivolumab, significantly higher T cell clonality (Gini index) was found within PBMCs in non-responders than in responders.

The intended sense of this specimen's time point label: before neoadjuvant nivolumab. None of the patients had received prior systemic or radiation treatment, and all were newly diagnosed with stage II-IVA oral cavity squamous cell carcinoma. Everyone in the cohort had locally advanced, HPV-negative oral cavity squamous cell carcinoma. No culture maintenance or expansion was done, as the peripheral blood mononuclear cells went straight to analysis. Samples were obtained from a longitudinal correlative study of a single-arm phase II trial of neoadjuvant nivolumab in oral cavity squamous cell carcinoma. Subject-matched pre- and post-treatment PBMCs and tumors from three responders and three non-responders were subjected to genomic DNA-based TCRbeta sequencing. Peripheral blood mononuclear cells were collected once before nivolumab treatment and again after treatment, at the time of surgery. Genomic DNA was isolated from PBMCs using the Maxwell RSC DNA from Cells kit.

The CDR1 and CDR2 encoded by the germline V gene are SGHAT and FQNNGV. The CDR3 measures 14 amino acids from cysteine to phenylalanine. The entry retains the CDR3 DNA only, 42 bases that are in frame from base 1. Trimming removed 10 bases from V and 5 bases from J, leaving 20 bases between the germline ends. On this clone itself: Its antigen is not yet known. No base quality information exists; no much larger clone differs at one position.

For deep sequencing, PBMC libraries mostly used approximately 500 ng of input genomic DNA, with six replicates for each sample. TCRbeta libraries were prepared with the immunoSEQ hsTCRbeta kit according to the manufacturer's instructions. The finished libraries were brought together in one pool at approximately 3 nM, which was then read using an Illumina NovaSeq 6000 S4 flow cell. Turning to the authors' computational methods: The immunoSEQ Analyzer was used for raw data preprocessing and quality control. The analysis was restricted to productive rearrangements, with each unique CDR3 amino acid sequence defining a clonotype. Repertoire clonality was estimated as the Gini-Simpson index, which was computed with the R package tcR. Student's t test was used to compare Gini indices, while Pearson correlation assessed associations with tumor size change. TCRdb re-hosts the immuneACCESS table, in-frame sequences only. Its copies lack some clones; in the studies checked, an unresolved V gene accounts for under half of them, and the cause for the rest is not known. V, J and clone size derive from that table, while D and trimming were established from the DNA sequence. This sample lists approximately 83,000 clones; under 90% were detected once. 2.5% to 3.5% of the sample goes to the ten largest clones.

The chain links TRBV11-2 with TRBJ1-1, with TRBD1 as a weak D call on 6 bases. Sequenced material: PBMCs, taken before nivolumab (anti-PD-1) treatment. This clonotype was sampled from a person aged 35-80 years with oral cavity squamous cell carcinoma. The DNA sequence reads TGTGCCACCGAGAAGGGGGACCGTGGGACTGAAGCTTTCTTT. Translated, this gives CATEKGDRGTEAFF. The variable domain in full, with residues beyond the CDR3 obtained from the reference TRBV11-2 and TRBJ1-1 genes, is EAGVAQSPRYKIIEKRQSVAFWCNPISGHATLYWYQQILGQGPKLLIQFQNNGVVDDSQLPKDRFSAERLKGVDSTLKIQPAKLEDSAVYLCATEKGDRGTEAFFGQGTRLTVV.